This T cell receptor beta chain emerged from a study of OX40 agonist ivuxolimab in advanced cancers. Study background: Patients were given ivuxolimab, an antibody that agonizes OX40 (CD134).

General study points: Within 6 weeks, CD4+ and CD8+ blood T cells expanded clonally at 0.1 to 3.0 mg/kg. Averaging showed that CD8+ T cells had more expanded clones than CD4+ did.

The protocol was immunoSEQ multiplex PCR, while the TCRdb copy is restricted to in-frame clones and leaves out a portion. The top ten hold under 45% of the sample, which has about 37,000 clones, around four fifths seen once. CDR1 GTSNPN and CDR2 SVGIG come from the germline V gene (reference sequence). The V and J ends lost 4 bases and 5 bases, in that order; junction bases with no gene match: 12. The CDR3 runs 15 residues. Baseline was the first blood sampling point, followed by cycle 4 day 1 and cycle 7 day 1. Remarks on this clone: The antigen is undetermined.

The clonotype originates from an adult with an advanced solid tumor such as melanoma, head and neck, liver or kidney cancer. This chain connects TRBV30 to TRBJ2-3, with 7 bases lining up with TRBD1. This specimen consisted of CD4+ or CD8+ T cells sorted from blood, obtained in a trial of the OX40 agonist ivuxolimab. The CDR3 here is CAWKGQSRMGDTQYF. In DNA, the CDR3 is TGTGCCTGGAAGGGACAGAGTAGGATGGGAGATACGCAGTATTTT.